This entry lists 10 T cell receptor beta chains sequenced from one sample in a study of T cells in tuberculosis. The repertoire was sequenced with immunoSEQ multiplex PCR; TCRdb's copy has only in-frame clones and lacks some. The sample records about 59,000 clones, around 81% being singletons. Thawed, overnight-rested PBMC were stained with GMM-loaded CD1B tetramer, viability dye and anti-CD3, then sorted. CD1B tetramers were loaded with Rhodococcus equi-derived C32 glucose monomycolate. Sequencing used CD1b-GMM tetramer-negative cells sorted from PBMCs. These receptors were obtained from an adult woman with latent tuberculosis.

The chain joins TRBV7-8 to TRBJ1-5, with 9 bases matching TRBD1. Germline-derived CDR1 and CDR2 are SGHVS and FQNEAQ. This CDR3 is 14 amino acids long. J lost 6 bases, V lost 5 bases, and 5 bases had no gene match. The CDR3 sequence is CASSITGGSQPQHF. Here the CDR3 DNA reads TGTGCCAGCAGCATAACAGGGGGCTCTCAGCCCCAGCATTTT.

For this clone: Other nucleotide sequences from this sample produce the same CDR3. This sequence joins TRBV7-8 and TRBJ1-5, with TRBD1 as a possible D gene (6 bases). Trimming shortened V by 5 bases and J by 7 bases, and 18 bases separated the two germline ends. The CDR3 is 15 residues long. Germline-derived CDR1 and CDR2 are SGHVS and FQNEAQ. CDR3 sequence: CASSLTGGAGQPQHF. Here the CDR3 DNA reads TGTGCCAGCAGCCTGACGGGGGGCGCCGGGCAGCCCCAGCATTTT. Using reference TRBV7-8 and TRBJ1-5 for the parts outside the CDR3, the full variable domain is GAGVSQSPRYKVAKRGQDVALRCDPISGHVSLFWYQQALGQGPEFLTYFQNEAQLDKSGLPSDRFFAERPEGSVSTLKIQRTQQEDSAVYLCASSLTGGAGQPQHFGDGTRLSIL.

The rearrangement links TRBV27 to TRBJ2-7; 8 bases agree with TRBD1. Germline V gene sequence: CDR1 MNHEY, CDR2 SMNVEV (reference sequence). J lost 1 base, V lost 5 bases, and 10 bases had no gene match. CDR3 length: 16 amino acids. The CDR3 is CASSQSLRDRSYEQYF. Written as DNA, the CDR3 is TGTGCCAGCAGTCAATCGCTCCGGGACAGGTCCTACGAGCAGTACTTC.

This clone has more than one count but fewer than ten. V usage is TRBV2 and J usage is TRBJ1-2; unclear D gene. CDR1 and CDR2 from the germline V gene are SNHLY and FYNNEI. The CDR3 spans 15 residues. Trimming left V 1 base short and J 0 bases short, with 9 bases between. The CDR3 here is CASSEGRMANYGYTF. The DNA for the CDR3 is TGTGCCAGCAGTGAAGGCAGGATGGCTAACTATGGCTACACCTTC.

This rearrangement joins TRBV6-5 to TRBJ2-7, with D unresolved. The CDR3 loop spans 14 amino acids. Germline V gives CDR1 MNHEY, CDR2 SVGAGI. The V end lost 2 bases, the J end lost 0 bases, and 8 bases lay between the germline ends. The CDR3 spells CASSYGQSSYEQYF. The CDR3 DNA reads as TGTGCCAGCAGTTACGGGCAGTCCTCCTACGAGCAGTACTTC.

The chain joins TRBV29-1 to TRBJ1-2; D possibly corresponds to TRBD1 (5 bases). The CDR3 consists of 13 residues. V was trimmed by 0 bases and J by 8 bases, leaving 13 bases between them. Per the germline V gene, CDR1 is SQVTM and CDR2 is ANQGSEA. CDR3 bases: TGCAGCGTTGAAGAGGTCAGGGAAGGCGGCTACACCTTC. It yields the protein CSVEEVREGGYTF.

The chain uses TRBV7-2 and TRBJ2-1, with 11 bases lining up with TRBD2. With 8 bases clipped from V and 9 bases from J, the junction kept 15 bases outside the gene matches. Germline V gene sequence: CDR1 SGHTA, CDR2 FQGNSA. This CDR3 has 16 residues. This chain's CDR3 is CASGSIGLAGGSEQFF. The CDR3 bases are TGTGCCAGCGGTTCAATTGGGCTAGCGGGAGGAAGTGAGCAGTTCTTC.

This clone was picked up one time. V usage is TRBV2 and J usage is TRBJ2-5, with D possibly being TRBD2 (5 bases). Germline loops: CDR1 SNHLY, CDR2 FYNNEI. V was clipped by 1 base and J by 4 bases, with 7 bases between them. There are 13 residues in the CDR3. CDR3 sequence reads: CASSEVGAETQYF. In DNA form, the CDR3 reads TGTGCCAGCAGTGAAGTGGGAGCAGAGACCCAGTACTTC. Using reference TRBV2 and TRBJ2-5 for the parts outside the CDR3, the full variable domain is EPEVTQTPSHQVTQMGQEVILRCVPISNHLYFYWYRQILGQKVEFLVSFYNNEISEKSEIFDDQFSVERPDGSNFTLKIRSTKLEDSAMYFCASSEVGAETQYFGPGTRLLVL.

The CDR3 region is CASSERGQNTEAFF. The CDR3 nucleotides read TGTGCCAGCAGCGAGCGAGGGCAAAACACTGAAGCTTTCTTT. The chain carries TRBV5-5 and TRBJ1-1; D unresolved. Germline CDR1 is SGHKS and CDR2 is YYEKEE (reference sequence). The V end lost 4 bases, the J end lost 2 bases, and 12 bases lay between the germline ends. The CDR3 covers 14 residues.

The chain joins TRBV27 to TRBJ2-5; TRBD1 is a possible D gene (7 bases). Looked up from germline, CDR1 is MNHEY and CDR2 is SMNVEV (reference sequence). The CDR3 is made up of 15 amino acids. The V end lost 9 bases, the J end lost 2 bases, and 19 bases lay between the germline ends. CDR3 coding DNA: TGTGCCAGTAGGACCAGGGGGGTCCGTCAAGAGACCCAGTACTTC. Its translation: CASRTRGVRQETQYF.